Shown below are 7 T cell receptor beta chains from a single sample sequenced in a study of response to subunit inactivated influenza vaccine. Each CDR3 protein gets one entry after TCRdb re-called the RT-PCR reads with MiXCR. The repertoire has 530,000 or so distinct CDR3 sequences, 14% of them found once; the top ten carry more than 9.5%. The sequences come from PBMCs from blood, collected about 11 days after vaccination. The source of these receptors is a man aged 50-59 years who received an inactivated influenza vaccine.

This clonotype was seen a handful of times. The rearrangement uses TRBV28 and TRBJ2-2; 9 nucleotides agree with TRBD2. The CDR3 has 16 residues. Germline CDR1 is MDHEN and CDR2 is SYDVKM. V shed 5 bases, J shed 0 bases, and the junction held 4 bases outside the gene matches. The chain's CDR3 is CASSPGLASNTGELFF. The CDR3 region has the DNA TGTGCCAGCAGTCCAGGACTAGCGTCGAACACCGGGGAGCTGTTTTTT.

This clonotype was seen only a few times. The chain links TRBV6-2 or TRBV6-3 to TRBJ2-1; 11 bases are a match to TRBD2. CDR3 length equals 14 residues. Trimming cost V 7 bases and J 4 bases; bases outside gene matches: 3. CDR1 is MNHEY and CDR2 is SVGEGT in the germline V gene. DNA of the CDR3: TGTGCCAGCATTGGGACTAGCGGATACAATGAGCAGTTCTTC. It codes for CASIGTSGYNEQFF.

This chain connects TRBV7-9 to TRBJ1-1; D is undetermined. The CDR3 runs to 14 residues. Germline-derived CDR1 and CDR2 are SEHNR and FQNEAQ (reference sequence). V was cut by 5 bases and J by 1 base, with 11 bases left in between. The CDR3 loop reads CASSPHVTNTEAFF. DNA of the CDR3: TGTGCCAGCAGCCCACATGTTACGAACACTGAAGCTTTCTTT.

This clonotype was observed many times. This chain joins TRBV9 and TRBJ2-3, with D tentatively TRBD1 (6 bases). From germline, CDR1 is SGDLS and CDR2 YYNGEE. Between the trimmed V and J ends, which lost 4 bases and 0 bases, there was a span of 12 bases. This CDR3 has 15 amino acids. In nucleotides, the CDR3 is TGTGCCAGCAGCCCCCTCAGGGGTAGCACAGATACGCAGTATTTT. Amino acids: CASSPLRGSTDTQYF.

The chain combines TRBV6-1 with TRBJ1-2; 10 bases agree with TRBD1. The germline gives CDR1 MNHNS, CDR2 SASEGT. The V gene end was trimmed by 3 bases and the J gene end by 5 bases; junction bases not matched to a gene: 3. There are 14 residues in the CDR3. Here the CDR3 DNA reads TGTGCCAGCAGTGAGGGGACAGGGGCATATGGCTACACCTTC. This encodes CASSEGTGAYGYTF.

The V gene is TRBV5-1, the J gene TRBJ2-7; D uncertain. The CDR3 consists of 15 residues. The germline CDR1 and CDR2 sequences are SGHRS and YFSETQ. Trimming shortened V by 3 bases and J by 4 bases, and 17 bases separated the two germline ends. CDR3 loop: CASSSLGTNRYEQYF. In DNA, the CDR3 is TGCGCCAGCAGCTCCCTAGGCACAAATCGTTACGAGCAGTACTTC.

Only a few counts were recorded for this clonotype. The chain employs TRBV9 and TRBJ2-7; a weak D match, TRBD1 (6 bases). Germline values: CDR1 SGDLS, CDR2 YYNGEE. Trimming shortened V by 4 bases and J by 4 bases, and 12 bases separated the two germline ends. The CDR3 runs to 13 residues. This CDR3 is CASSPQDSYEQYF. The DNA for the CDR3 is TGTGCCAGCAGCCCACAGGACAGTTACGAGCAGTACTTC.